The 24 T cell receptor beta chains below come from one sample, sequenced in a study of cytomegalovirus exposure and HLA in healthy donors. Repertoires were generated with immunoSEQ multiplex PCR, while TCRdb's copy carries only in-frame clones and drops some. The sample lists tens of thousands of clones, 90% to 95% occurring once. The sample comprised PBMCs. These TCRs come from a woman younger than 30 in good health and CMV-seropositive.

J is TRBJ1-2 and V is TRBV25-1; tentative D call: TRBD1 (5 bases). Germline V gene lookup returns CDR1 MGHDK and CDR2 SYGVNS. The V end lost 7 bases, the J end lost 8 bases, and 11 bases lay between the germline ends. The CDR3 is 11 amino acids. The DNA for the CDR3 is TGTGCCAGCAAAAGCCGACAGGGCTACACCTTC. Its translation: CASKSRQGYTF.

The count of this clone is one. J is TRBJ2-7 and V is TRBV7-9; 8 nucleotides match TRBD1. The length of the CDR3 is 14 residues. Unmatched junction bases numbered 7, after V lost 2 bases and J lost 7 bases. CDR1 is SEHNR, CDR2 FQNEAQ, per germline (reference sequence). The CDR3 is CASSLRTGIQEQYF. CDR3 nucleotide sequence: TGTGCCAGCAGCTTACGGACAGGGATTCAAGAGCAGTACTTC. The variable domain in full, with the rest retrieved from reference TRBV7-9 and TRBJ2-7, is DTGVSQNPRHKITKRGQNVTFRCDPISEHNRLYWYRQTLGQGPEFLTYFQNEAQLEKSRLLSDRFSAERPKGSFSTLEIQRTEQGDSAMYLCASSLRTGIQEQYFGPGTRLTVT.

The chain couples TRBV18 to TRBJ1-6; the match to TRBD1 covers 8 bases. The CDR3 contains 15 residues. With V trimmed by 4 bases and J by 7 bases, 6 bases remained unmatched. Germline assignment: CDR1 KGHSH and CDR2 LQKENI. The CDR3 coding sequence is TGTGCCAGCTCACACGACAGGGGACCCAATTCACCCCTCCACTTT. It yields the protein CASSHDRGPNSPLHF.

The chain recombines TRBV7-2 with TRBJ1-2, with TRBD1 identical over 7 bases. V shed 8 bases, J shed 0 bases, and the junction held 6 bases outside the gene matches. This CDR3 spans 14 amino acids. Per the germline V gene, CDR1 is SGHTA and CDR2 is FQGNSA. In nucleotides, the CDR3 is TGTGCCAGCGGGTACAGGGGCTCTAACTATGGCTACACCTTC. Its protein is CASGYRGSNYGYTF.

The CDR3 sequence: CASSLVFGGNNEQFF. CDR3 nucleotides: TGTGCCAGCAGCTTAGTCTTCGGGGGGAACAATGAGCAGTTCTTC. The genes are TRBV11-3 and TRBJ2-1; 7 bases map to TRBD2. V was clipped by 1 base and J by 5 bases; unmatched bases: 5. This CDR3 comprises 15 residues. Germline-derived CDR1 and CDR2 are SGHNT and YENEEA. Based on the CDR3 plus reference TRBV11-3 and TRBJ2-1, the full variable domain is EAGVVQSPRYKIIEKKQPVAFWCNPISGHNTLYWYLQNLGQGPELLIRYENEEAVDDSQLPKDRFSAERLKGVDSTLKIQPAELGDSAVYLCASSLVFGGNNEQFFGPGTRLTVL.

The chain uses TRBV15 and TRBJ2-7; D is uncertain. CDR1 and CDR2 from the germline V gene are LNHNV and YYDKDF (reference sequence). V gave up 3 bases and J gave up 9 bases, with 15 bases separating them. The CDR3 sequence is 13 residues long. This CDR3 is CATSREQSTRQYF. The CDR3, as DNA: TGTGCCACCAGCAGGGAACAGTCTACGAGGCAGTACTTC.

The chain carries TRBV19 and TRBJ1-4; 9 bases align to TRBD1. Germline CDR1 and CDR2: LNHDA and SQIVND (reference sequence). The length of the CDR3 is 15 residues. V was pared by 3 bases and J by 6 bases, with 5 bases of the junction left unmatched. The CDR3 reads CASSIFRTGDEKLFF. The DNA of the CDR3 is TGTGCCAGTAGTATTTTCCGGACAGGGGATGAAAAACTGTTTTTT.

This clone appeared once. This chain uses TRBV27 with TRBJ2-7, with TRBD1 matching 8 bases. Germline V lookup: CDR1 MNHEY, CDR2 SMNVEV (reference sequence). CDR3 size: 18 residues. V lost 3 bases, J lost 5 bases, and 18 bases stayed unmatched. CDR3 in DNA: TGTGCCAGCAGTTTCCTCTCCACCGGGACAGGTGGTCCTGACGAGCAGTACTTC. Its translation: CASSFLSTGTGGPDEQYF.

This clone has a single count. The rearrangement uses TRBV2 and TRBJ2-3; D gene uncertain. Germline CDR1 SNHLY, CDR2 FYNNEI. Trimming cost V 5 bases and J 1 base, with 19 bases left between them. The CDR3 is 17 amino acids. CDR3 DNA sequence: TGTGCCAGCAGTTACCAGGAACTTCCGTTCGGCACAGATACGCAGTATTTT. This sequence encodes CASSYQELPFGTDTQYF.

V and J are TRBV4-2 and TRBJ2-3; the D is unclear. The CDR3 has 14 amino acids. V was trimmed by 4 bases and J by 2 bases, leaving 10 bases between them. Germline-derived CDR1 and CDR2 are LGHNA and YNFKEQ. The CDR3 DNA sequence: TGTGCCAGCAGCCTGGGCCAATCCACAGATACGCAGTATTTT. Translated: CASSLGQSTDTQYF.

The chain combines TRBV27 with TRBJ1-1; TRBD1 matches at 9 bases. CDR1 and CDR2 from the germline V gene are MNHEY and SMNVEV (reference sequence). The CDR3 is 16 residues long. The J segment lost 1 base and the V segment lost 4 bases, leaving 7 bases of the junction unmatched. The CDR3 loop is CASSSLPGQGNTEAFF. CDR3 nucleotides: TGTGCCAGCAGTTCCCTCCCGGGACAGGGGAACACTGAAGCTTTCTTT.

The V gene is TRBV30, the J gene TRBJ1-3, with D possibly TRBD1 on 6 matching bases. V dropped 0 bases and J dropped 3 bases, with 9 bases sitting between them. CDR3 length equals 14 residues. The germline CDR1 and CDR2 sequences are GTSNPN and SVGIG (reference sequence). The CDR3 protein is CAWSVQGLGNTIYF. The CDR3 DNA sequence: TGTGCCTGGAGTGTACAGGGCCTTGGAAACACCATATATTTT.

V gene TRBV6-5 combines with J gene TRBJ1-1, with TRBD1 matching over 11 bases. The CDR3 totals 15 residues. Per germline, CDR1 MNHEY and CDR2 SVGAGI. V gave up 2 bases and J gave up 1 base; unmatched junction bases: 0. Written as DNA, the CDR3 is TGTGCCAGCAGTTACGGACAGGGGGCGAACACTGAAGCTTTCTTT. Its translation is CASSYGQGANTEAFF.

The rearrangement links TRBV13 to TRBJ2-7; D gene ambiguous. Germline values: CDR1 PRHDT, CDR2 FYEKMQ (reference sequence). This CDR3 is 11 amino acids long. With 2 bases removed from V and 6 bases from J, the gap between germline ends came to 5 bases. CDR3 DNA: TGTGCCAGCAGCTTACACGGCGAGCAGTACTTC. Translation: CASSLHGEQYF.

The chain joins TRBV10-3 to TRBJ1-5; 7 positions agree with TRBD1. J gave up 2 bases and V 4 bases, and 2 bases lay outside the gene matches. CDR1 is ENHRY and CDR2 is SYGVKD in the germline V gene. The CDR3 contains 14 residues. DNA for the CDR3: TGTGCCATCAGTGGACAGGGAGGCAATCAGCCCCAGCATTTT. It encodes CAISGQGGNQPQHF.

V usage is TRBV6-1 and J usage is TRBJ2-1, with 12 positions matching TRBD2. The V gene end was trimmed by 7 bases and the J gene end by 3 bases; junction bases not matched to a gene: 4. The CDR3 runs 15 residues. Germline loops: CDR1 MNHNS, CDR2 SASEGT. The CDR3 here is CASNRLAGVYNEQFF. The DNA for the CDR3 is TGTGCCAGCAACCGACTAGCGGGGGTCTACAATGAGCAGTTCTTC.

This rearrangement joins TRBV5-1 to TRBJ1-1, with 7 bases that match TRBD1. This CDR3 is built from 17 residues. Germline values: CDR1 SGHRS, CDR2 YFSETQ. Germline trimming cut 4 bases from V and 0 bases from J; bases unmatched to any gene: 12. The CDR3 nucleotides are TGCGCCAGCAGCAGAGGACAGGTCGCCTTGATGAACACTGAAGCTTTCTTT. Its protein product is CASSRGQVALMNTEAFF. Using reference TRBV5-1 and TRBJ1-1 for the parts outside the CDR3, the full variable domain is KAGVTQTPRYLIKTRGQQVTLSCSPISGHRSVSWYQQTPGQGLQFLFEYFSETQRNKGNFPGRFSGRQFSNSRSEMNVSTLELGDSALYLCASSRGQVALMNTEAFFGQGTRLTVV.

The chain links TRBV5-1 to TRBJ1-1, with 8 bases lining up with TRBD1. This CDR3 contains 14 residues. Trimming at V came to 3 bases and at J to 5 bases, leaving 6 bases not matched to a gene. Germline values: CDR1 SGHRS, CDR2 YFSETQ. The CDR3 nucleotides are TGCGCCAGCAGCTCGACAGGGGTTGTGACTGAAGCTTTCTTT. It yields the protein CASSSTGVVTEAFF.

The CDR3 bases are TGTGCCAGCAGGAGCCCGAACACTGAAGCTTTCTTT. Its translation: CASRSPNTEAFF. The chain uses TRBV28 and TRBJ1-1; D not resolved. The CDR3 has 12 amino acids. The V gene's germline CDR1 is MDHEN and CDR2 SYDVKM. V was shortened by 6 bases and J by 1 base, with 6 bases between the two germline ends.

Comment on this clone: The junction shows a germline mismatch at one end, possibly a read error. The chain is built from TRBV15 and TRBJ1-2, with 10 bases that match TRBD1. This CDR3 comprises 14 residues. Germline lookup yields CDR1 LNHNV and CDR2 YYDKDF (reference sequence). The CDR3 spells CATSTGTGDYGYTF. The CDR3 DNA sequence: TGTGCCACTAGCACAGGGACAGGGGACTATGGCTACACCTTC.

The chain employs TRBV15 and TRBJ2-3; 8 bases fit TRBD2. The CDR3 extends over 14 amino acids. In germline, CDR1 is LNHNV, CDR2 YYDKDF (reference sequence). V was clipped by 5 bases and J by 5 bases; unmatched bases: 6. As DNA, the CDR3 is TGTGCCACCAGCGAGCGGGAGTCGGAAGATACGCAGTATTTT. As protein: CATSERESEDTQYF.

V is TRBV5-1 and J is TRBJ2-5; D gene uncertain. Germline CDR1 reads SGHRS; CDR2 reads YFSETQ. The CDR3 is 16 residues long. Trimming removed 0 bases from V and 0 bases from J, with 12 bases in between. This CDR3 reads CASSLGVALNQETQYF. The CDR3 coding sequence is TGCGCCAGCAGCTTGGGGGTAGCCCTTAACCAAGAGACCCAGTACTTC.

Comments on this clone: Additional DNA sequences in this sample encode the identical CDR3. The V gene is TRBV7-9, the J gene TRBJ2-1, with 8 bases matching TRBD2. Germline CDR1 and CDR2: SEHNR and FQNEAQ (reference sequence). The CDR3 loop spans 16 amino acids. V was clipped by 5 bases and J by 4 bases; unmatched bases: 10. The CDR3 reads CASSPGLAVIYNEQFF. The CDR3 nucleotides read TGTGCCAGCAGCCCAGGACTAGCAGTAATTTACAATGAGCAGTTCTTC.

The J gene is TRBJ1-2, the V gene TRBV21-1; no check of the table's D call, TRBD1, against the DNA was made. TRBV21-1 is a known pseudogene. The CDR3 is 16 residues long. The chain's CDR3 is CASSNVGWTANYGYTF. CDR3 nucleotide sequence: TGTGCCAGCAGCAATGTTGGATGGACAGCTAACTATGGCTACACCTTC.